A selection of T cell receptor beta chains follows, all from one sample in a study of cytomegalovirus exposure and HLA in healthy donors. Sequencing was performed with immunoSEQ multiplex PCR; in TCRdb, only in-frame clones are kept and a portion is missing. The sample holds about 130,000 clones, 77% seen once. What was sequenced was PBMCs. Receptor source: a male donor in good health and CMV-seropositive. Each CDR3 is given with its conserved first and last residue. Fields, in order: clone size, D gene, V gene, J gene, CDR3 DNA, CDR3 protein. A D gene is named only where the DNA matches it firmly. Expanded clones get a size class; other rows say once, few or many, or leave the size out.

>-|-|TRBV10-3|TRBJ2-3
TGTGCCATCAGTGGTGGGGCACCTCAATCAGATACGCAGTATTTT
CAISGGAPQSDTQYF
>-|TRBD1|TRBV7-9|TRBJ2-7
TGTGCCAGCAGCTGGGAGACAGGGAACCCCTACGAGCAGTACTTC
CASSWETGNPYEQYF
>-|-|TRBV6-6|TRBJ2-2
TGTGCCAGCAGGGACACTCCCGGGGAGCTGTTTTTT
CASRDTPGELFF
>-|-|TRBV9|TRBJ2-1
TGTGCCAGCAGCGTACGGGCTAGCTCTGAGCAGTTCTTC
CASSVRASSEQFF
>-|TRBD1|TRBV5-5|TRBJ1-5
TGTGCCAGCAGCTTTGGACAGGGAGGGCAGCCCCAGCATTTT
CASSFGQGGQPQHF
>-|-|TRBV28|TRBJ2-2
TGTGCCAGCAGCCTAGCGACAGCGACGGGGGAGCTGTTTTTT
CASSLATATGELFF
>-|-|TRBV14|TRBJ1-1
TGTGCCAGCAGCCAAGAAGGGTGGCAGGAGGATGAAGCTTTCTTT
CASSQEGWQEDEAFF
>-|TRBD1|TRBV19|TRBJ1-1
TGTGCCAGTAGCGGGATTGGACAGGGGATGAACACTGAAGCTTTCTTT
CASSGIGQGMNTEAFF
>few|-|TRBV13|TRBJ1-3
TGTGCCAGCAGCCCCACTTCTAACTCTGGAAACACCATATATTTT
CASSPTSNSGNTIYF
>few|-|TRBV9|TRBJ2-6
TGTGCCAGCAGCCCTACGACAGGTAGTATCTCTGGGGCCAACGGCCTGACTTTC
CASSPTTGSISGANGLTF
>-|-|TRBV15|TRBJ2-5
TGTGCCACCAATGTAGGGGGGGAGCAAGAGACCCAGTACTTC
CATNVGGEQETQYF
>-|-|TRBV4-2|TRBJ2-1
TGTGCCAGCAGCCAAGATCCGGGACTGCCTGATGAGCAGTTCTTC
CASSQDPGLPDEQFF
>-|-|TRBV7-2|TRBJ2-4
TGTGCCAGCAGCTTAAACTTGAGACGGAGAGCCAAAAACATTCAGTACTTC
CASSLNLRRRAKNIQYF
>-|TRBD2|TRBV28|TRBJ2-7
TGTGCCAGCAGTTTAGCACGTTGGCGGGAGGGGCTCTACGAGCAGTACTTC
CASSLARWREGLYEQYF
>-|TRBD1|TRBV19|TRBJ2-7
TGTGCCACCCGGGACAGGGGGACGACCTACGAGCAGTACTTC
CATRDRGTTYEQYF
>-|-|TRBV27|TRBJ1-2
TGTGCCAGCAGTTTTGGATCTCTGCACAGGGAGTCGGTCGATGGCTACACCTTC
CASSFGSLHRESVDGYTF
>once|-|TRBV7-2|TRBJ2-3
TGTGCCAGCAGCCCCTACCTCGGGTCCGATACGCAGTATTTT
CASSPYLGSDTQYF
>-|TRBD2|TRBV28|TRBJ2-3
TGTGCCAGCAGTCTCGGGGGGACTACAGATACGCAGTATTTT
CASSLGGTTDTQYF
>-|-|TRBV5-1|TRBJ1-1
TGCGCCAGCAGCGAACAGGGTTGGACTGAAGCTTTCTTT
CASSEQGWTEAFF
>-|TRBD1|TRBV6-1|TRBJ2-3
TGTGCCAGCAGACATACAGGGGAAGATACGCAGTATTTT
CASRHTGEDTQYF
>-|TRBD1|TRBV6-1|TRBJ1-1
TGTGCCAGCACCCAGGACAGGGAGAACACTGAAGCTTTCTTT
CASTQDRENTEAFF
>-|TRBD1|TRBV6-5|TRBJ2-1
TGTGCCAGTCACAGGGGTCTAAATGAGCAGTTCTTC
CASHRGLNEQFF
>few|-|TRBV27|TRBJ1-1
TGTGCCAGCAGGGGCAGACCCTACACTGAAGCTTTCTTT
CASRGRPYTEAFF
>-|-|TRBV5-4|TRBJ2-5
TGTGCCAGCAGCTTCGGTTTGCAAGAGACCCAGTACTTC
CASSFGLQETQYF
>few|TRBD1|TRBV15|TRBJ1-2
TGTGCCACCAGCAGGACAGGGGGCGTCCTTAACTATGGCTACACCTTC
CATSRTGGVLNYGYTF